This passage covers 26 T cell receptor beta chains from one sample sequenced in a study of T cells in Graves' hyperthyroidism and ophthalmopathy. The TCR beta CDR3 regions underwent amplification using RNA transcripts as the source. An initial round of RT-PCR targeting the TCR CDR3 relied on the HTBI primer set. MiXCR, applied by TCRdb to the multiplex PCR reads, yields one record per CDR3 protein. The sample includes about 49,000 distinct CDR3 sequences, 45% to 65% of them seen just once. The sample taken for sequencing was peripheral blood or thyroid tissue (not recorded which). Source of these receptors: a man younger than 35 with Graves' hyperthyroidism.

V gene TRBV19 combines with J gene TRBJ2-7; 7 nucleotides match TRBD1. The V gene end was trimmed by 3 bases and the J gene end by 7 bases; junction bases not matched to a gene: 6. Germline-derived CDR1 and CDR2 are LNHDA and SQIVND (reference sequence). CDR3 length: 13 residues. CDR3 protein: CASSIGAGGEQYF. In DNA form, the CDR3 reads TGTGCCAGTAGTATCGGGGCAGGGGGAGAGCAGTACTTC.

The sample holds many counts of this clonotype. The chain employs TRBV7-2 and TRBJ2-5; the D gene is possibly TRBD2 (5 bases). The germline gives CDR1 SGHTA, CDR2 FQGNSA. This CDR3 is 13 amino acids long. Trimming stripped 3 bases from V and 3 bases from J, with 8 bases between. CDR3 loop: CASSFRGKETQYF. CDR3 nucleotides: TGTGCCAGCAGCTTTCGAGGGAAAGAGACCCAGTACTTC.

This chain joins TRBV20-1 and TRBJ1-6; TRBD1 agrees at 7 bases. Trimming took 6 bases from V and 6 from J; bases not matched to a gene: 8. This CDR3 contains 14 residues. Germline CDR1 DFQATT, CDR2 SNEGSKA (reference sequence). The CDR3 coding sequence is TGCAGTGCAACCGGGACAGCGCCTAATTCACCCCTCCACTTT. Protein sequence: CSATGTAPNSPLHF.

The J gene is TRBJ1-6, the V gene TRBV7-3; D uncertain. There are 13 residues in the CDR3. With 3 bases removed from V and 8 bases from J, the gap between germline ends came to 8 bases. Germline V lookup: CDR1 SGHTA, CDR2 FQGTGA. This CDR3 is CASSLRVDSPLHF. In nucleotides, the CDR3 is TGTGCCAGCAGCTTGAGGGTCGATTCACCCCTCCACTTT.

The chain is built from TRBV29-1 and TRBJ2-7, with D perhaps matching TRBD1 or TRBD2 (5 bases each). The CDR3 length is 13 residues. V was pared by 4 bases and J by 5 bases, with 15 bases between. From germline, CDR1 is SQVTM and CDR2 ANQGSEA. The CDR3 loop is CSVADHRRNEQYF. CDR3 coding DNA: TGCAGCGTTGCCGATCACAGGAGGAACGAGCAGTACTTC.

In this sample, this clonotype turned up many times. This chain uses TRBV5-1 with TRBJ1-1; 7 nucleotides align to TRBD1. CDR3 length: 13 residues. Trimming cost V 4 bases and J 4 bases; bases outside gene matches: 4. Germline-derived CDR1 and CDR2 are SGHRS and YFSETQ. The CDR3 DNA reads TGCGCCAGCAGCCCAGGGGGTGGCACTGAAGCTTTCTTT. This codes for CASSPGGGTEAFF. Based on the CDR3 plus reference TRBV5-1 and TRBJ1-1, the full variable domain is KAGVTQTPRYLIKTRGQQVTLSCSPISGHRSVSWYQQTPGQGLQFLFEYFSETQRNKGNFPGRFSGRQFSNSRSEMNVSTLELGDSALYLCASSPGGGTEAFFGQGTRLTVV.

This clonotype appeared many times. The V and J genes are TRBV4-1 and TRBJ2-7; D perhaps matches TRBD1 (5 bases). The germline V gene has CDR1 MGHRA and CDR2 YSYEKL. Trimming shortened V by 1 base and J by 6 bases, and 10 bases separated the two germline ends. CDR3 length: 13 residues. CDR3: CASSQGGYGEQYF. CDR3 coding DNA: TGCGCCAGCAGCCAAGGGGGCTATGGCGAGCAGTACTTC.

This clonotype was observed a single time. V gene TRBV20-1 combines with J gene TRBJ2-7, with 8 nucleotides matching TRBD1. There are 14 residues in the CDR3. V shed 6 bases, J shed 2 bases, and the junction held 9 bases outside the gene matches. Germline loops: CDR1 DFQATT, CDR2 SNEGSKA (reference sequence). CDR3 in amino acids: CSADHTGQAYEQYF. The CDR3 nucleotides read TGCAGTGCCGATCACACGGGACAGGCCTACGAGCAGTACTTC.

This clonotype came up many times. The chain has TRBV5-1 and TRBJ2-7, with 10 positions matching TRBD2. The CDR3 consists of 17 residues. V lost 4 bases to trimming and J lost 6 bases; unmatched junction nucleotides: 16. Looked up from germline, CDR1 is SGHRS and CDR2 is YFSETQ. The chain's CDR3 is CASSTGLAASPFREQYF. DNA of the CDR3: TGCGCCAGCAGCACAGGACTAGCGGCCTCACCTTTCCGCGAGCAGTACTTC.

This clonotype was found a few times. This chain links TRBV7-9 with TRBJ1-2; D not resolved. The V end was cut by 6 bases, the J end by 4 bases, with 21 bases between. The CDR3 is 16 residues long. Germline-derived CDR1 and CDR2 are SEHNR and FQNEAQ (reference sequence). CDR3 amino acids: CASRPLTDQKIYGYTF. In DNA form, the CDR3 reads TGTGCCAGCAGACCCCTGACGGATCAGAAAATCTATGGCTACACCTTC.

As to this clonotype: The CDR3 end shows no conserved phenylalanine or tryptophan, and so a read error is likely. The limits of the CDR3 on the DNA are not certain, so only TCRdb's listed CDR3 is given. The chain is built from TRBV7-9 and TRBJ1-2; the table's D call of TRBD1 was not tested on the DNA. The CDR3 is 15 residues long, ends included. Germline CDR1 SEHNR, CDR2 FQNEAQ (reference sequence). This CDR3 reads CASSHLVLGELWLHL.

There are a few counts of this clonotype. This CDR3 is CASSEQGAGYTEAFF. CDR3 DNA sequence: TGTGCCAGCAGTGAACAGGGGGCTGGTTACACTGAAGCTTTCTTT. This chain connects TRBV2 to TRBJ1-1, with 8 positions matching TRBD1. This CDR3 has 15 amino acids. After removal of 2 bases from V and 3 bases from J, the junction contained 5 bases not matched to a gene. Germline V gene lookup returns CDR1 SNHLY and CDR2 FYNNEI.

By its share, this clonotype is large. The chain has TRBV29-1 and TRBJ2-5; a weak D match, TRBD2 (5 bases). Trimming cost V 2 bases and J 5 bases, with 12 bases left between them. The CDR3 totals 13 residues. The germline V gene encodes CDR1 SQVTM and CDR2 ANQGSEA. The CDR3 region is CSVETRESETQYF. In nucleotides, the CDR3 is TGCAGCGTTGAAACTAGGGAGTCGGAGACCCAGTACTTC.

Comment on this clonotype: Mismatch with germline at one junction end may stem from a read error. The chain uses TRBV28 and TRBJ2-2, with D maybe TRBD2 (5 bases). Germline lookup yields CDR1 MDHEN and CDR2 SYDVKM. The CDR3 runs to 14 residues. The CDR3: CASSLTSASGKLLF. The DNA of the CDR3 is TGTGCCAGCAGTTTAACCTCCGCGTCCGGGAAGCTGCTTTTT.

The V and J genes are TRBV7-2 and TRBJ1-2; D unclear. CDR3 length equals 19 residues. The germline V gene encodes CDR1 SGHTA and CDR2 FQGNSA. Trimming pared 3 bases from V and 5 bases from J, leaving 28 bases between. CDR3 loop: CASSFSRDSSGNTIYGYTF. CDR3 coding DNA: TGTGCCAGCAGCTTTTCACGGGATTCCTCTGGAAACACCATATATGGCTACACCTTC.

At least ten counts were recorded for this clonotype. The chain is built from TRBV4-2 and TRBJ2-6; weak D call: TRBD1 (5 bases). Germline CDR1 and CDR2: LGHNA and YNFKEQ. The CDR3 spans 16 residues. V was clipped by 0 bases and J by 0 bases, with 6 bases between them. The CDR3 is CASSQDQGSGANVLTF. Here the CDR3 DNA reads TGTGCCAGCAGCCAAGACCAGGGCTCTGGGGCCAACGTCCTGACTTTC.

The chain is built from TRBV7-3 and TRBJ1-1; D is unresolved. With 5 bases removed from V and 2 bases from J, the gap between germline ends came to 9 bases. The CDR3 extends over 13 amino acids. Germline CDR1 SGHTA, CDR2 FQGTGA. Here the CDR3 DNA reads TGTGCCAGCAGCGCCCAGGTTAACACTGAAGCTTTCTTT. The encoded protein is CASSAQVNTEAFF.

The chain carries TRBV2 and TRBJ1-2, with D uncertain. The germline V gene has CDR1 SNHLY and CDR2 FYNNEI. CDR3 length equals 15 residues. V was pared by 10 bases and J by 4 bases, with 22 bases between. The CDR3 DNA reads TGTGCCACCCTCCTTGGCATACCAAACGCCTATGGCTACACCTTC. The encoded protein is CATLLGIPNAYGYTF.

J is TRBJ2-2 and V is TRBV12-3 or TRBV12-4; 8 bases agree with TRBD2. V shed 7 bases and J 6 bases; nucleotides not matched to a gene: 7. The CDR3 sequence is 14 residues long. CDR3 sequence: CASTSTSAAGELFF. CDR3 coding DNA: TGTGCCAGCACATCGACTAGCGCGGCCGGGGAGCTGTTTTTT.

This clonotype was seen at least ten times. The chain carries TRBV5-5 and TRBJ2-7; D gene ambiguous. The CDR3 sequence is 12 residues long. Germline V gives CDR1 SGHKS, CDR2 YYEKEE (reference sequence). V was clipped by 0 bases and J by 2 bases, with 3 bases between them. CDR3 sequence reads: CASSLGTYEQYF. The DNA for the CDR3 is TGTGCCAGCAGCTTGGGGACCTACGAGCAGTACTTC. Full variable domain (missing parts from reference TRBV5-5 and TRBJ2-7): DAGVTQSPTHLIKTRGQQVTLRCSPISGHKSVSWYQQVLGQGPQFIFQYYEKEERGRGNFPDRFSARQFPNYSSELNVNALLLGDSALYLCASSLGTYEQYFGPGTRLTVT.

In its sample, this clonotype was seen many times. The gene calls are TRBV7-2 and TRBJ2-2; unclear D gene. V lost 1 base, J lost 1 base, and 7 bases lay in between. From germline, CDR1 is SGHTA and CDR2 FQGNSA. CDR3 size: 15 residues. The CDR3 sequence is CASSLVLGNTGELFF. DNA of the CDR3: TGTGCCAGCAGCTTAGTTTTGGGGAACACCGGGGAGCTGTTTTTT. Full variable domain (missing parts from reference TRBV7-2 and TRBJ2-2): GAGVSQSPSNKVTEKGKDVELRCDPISGHTALYWYRQSLGQGLEFLIYFQGNSAPDKSGLPSDRFSAERTGGSVSTLTIQRTQQEDSAVYLCASSLVLGNTGELFFGEGSRLTVL.

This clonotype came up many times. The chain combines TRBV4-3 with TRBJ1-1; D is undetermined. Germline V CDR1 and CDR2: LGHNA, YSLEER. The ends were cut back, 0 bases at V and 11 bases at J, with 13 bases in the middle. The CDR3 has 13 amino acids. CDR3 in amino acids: CASSQERDRGAFF. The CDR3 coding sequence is TGCGCCAGCAGCCAAGAACGGGATCGCGGTGCTTTCTTT.

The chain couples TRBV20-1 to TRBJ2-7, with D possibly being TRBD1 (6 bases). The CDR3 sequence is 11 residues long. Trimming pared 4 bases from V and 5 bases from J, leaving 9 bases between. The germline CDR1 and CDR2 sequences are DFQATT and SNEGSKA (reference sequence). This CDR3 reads CSATGAHEQYF. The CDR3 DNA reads TGCAGTGCTACAGGGGCCCACGAGCAGTACTTC.

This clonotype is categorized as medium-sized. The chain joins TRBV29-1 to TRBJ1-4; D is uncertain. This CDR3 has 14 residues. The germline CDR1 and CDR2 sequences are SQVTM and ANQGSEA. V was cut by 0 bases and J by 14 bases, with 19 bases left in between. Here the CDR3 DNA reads TGCAGCGTTGAAGATGAGGACCATCCTTGGCGGCTGTTTTTT. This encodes CSVEDEDHPWRLFF.

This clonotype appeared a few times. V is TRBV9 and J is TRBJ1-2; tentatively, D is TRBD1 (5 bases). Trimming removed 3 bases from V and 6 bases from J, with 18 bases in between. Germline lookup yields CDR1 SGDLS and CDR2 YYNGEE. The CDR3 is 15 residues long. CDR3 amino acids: CASSGPGQGWDGYTF. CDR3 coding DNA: TGTGCCAGCAGCGGCCCCGGTCAGGGTTGGGATGGCTACACCTTC.

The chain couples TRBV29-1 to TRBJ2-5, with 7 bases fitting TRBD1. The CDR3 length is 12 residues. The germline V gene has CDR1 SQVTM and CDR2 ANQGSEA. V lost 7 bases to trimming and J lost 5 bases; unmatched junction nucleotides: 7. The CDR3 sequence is CSGLGGGETQYF. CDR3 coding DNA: TGCAGCGGGCTAGGGGGCGGGGAGACCCAGTACTTC.